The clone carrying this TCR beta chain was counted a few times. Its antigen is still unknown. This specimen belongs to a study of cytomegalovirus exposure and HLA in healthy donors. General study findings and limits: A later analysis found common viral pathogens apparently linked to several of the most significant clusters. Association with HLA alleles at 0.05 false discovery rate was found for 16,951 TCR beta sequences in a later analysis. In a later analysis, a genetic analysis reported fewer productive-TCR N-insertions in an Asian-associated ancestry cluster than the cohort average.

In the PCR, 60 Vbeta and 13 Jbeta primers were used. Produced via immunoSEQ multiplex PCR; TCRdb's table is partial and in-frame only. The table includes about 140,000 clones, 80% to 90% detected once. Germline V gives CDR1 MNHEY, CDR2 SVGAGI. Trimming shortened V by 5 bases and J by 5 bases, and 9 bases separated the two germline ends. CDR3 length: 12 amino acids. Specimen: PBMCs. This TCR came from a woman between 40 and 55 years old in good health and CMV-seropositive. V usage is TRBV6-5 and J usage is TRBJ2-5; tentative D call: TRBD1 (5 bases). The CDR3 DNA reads TGTGCCAGCAGTAAGGGGCGGGAGACCCAGTACTTC. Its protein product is CASSKGRETQYF.